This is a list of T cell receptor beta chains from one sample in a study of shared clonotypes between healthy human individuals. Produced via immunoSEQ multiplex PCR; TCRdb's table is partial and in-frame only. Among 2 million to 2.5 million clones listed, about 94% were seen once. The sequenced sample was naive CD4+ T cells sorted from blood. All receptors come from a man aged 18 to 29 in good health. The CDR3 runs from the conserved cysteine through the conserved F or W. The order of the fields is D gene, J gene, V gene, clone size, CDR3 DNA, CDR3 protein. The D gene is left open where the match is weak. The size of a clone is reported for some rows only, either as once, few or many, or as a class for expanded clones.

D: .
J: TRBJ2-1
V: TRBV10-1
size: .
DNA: TGCGCCAGCAGTGCGGGGACAAACAATGAGCAGTTCTTC
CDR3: CASSAGTNNEQFF

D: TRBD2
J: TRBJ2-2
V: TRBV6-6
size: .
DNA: TGTGCCAGCAGGGTAGCGGGAGGGAACACCGGGGAGCTGTTTTTT
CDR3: CASRVAGGNTGELFF

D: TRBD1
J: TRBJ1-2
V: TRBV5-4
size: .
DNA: TGTGCCAGCAGCTTAGGGACAGCTGTCTATGGCTACACCTTC
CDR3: CASSLGTAVYGYTF

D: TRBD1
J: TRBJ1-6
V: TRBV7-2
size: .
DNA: TGTGCCAGCAGCTTAAGACAGGGTGGTTCACCCCTCCACTTT
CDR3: CASSLRQGGSPLHF

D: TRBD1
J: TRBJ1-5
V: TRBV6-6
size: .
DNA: TGTGCCAGCAGCGCCGGACAGGGCGGCCAGCCCCAGCATTTT
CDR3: CASSAGQGGQPQHF

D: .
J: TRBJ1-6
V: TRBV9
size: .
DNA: TGTGCCAGCAGCGCCGAGGGGGGAGTTAATTCACCCCTCCACTTT
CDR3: CASSAEGGVNSPLHF

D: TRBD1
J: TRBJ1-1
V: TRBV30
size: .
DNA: TGTGCCTGGAGCTGGACAGGGGGGACTGAAGCTTTCTTT
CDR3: CAWSWTGGTEAFF

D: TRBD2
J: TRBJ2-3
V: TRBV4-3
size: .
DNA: TGCGCCAGCAGCCAACTAGCGGGAGGCGTCACAGATACGCAGTATTTT
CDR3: CASSQLAGGVTDTQYF

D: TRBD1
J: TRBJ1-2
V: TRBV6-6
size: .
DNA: TGTGCCAGCATCACCCGGGACAGGGGGCGCGATGGCTACACCTTC
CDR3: CASITRDRGRDGYTF

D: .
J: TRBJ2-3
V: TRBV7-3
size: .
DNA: TGTGCCAGCAGCTTACGGTTAGCGGACACAGATACGCAGTATTTT
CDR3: CASSLRLADTDTQYF

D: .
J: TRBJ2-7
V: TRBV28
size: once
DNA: TGTGCCAGCAGTTCCGGTACGGACGAGCAGTACTTC
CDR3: CASSSGTDEQYF

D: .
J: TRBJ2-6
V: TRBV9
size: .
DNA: TGTGCCAGCAGCGTAGGTGACTCTGGGGCCAACGTCCTGACTTTC
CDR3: CASSVGDSGANVLTF

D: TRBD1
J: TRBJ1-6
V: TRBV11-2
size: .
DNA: TGTGCCAGTGACAGGGGGAGCTCCTATAATTCACCCCTCCACTTT
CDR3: CASDRGSSYNSPLHF

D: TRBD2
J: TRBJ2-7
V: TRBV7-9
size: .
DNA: TGTGCCAGCAGCCCCTGGGCCGGGGGACTAGCGGCCCTCGAGCAGTACTTC
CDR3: CASSPWAGGLAALEQYF

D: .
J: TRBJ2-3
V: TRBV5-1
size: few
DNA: TGCGCCAGCAGCCTCTCGGGACAAATATTCACAGATACGCAGTATTTT
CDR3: CASSLSGQIFTDTQYF

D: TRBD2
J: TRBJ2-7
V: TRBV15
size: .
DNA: TGTGCCACCAGCAGAGATTATTCGGGGGGGCCCCACCACGAGCAGTACTTC
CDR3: CATSRDYSGGPHHEQYF

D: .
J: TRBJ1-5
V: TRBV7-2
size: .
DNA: TGTGCCAGCAGCTTAGTGGGCACGTGGCAGCCCCAGCATTTT
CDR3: CASSLVGTWQPQHF

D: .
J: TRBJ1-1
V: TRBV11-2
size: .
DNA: TGTGCCAGCAGCTTAAGGGGAAAGAACACTGAAGCTTTCTTT
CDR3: CASSLRGKNTEAFF

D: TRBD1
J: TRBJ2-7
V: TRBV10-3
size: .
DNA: TGTGCCTTCAGAGGGGGCGCAGATACGGGCGAGCAGTACTTC
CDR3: CAFRGGADTGEQYF

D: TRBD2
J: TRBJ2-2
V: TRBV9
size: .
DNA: TGTGCCAGCAGCTCGAGACTAGCGGAGGCGGAGCTGTTTTTT
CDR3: CASSSRLAEAELFF

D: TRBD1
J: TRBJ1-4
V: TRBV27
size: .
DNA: TGTGCCAGCAGTTTGACAGGGGGCTTAAATGAAAAACTGTTTTTT
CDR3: CASSLTGGLNEKLFF

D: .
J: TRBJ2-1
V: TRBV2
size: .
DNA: TGTGCCAGCAGTCGAACCAATGAGCAGTTCTTC
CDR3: CASSRTNEQFF

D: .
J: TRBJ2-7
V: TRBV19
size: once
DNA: TGTGCCAGTAGTATTACGACGGGGAGCTCCTACGAGCAGTACTTC
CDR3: CASSITTGSSYEQYF

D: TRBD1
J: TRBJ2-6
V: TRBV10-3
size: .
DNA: TGTGCCATCAGGGCCGGGACAGGGTTCTCTGGGGCCAACGTCCTGACTTTC
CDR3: CAIRAGTGFSGANVLTF

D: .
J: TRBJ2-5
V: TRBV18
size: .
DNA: TGTGCCAGCTCACCCCTTGACGGGGTAGAGACCCAGTACTTC
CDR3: CASSPLDGVETQYF

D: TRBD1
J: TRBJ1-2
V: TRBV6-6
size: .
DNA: TGTGCCAGCAGTTACGGACAGGGGGCCTATGGCTACACCTTC
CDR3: CASSYGQGAYGYTF

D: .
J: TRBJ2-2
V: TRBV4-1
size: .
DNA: TGCGCCAGCAGTCAGATCACTAGTAACACCGGGGAGCTGTTTTTT
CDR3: CASSQITSNTGELFF

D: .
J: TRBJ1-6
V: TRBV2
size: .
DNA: TGTGCCAGCAAGCAAGAGCAGGGCGGTAATTCACCCCTCCACTTT
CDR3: CASKQEQGGNSPLHF

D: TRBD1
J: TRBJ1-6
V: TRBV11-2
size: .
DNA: TGTGCCAGCAGCTTAGAACCAGGGGGTTGGGGACCCCTCCACTTT
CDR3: CASSLEPGGWGPLHF

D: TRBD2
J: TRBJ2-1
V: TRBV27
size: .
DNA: TGTGCCAGCAGTTTCGAAAGGGACTATGGGTACAATGAGCAGTTCTTC
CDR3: CASSFERDYGYNEQFF

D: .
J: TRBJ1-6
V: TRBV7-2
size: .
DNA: TGTGCCAGCAGCCCGCGACAGAAACTGGGGAATTCACCCCTCCACTTT
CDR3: CASSPRQKLGNSPLHF

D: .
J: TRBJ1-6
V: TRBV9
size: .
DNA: TGTGCCAGCAGCGTAGGGGACACCAATAATTCACCCCTCCACTTT
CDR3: CASSVGDTNNSPLHF

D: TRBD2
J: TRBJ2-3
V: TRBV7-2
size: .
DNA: TGTGCCAGCACCTCACTAGCGGGGGGAGCAGATACGCAGTATTTT
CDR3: CASTSLAGGADTQYF

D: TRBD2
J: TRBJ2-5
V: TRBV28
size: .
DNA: TGTGCCAGCCCGCCTAGCGGGGGACATGCGCAAGAGACCCAGTACTTC
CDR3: CASPPSGGHAQETQYF

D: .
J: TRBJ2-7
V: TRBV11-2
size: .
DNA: TGTGCCAGCAGCCCCCTATGGGTGTCGGGAGTGAGAAACGAGCAGTACTTC
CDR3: CASSPLWVSGVRNEQYF

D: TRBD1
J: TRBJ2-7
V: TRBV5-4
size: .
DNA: TGTGCCAGCAGCCGCGGACAGGGGACCTACGAGCAGTACTTC
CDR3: CASSRGQGTYEQYF

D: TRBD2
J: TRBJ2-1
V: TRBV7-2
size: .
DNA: TGTGCCAGCAGCTTGAGGACTAGCGGGAGAACTTACAATGAGCAGTTCTTC
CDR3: CASSLRTSGRTYNEQFF

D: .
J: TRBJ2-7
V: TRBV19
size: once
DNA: TGTGCCAGTAGCACCGGGCCCACCTACGAGCAGTACTTC
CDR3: CASSTGPTYEQYF

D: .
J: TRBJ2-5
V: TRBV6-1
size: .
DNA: TGTGCCAGCCGGATGGGGGTCTGGGAGACCCAGTACTTC
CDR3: CASRMGVWETQYF

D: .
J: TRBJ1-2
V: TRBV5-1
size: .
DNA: TGCGCCAGCAGCTTGTCCCCAGGGGCCCTAGGGTATGGCTACACCTTC
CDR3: CASSLSPGALGYGYTF

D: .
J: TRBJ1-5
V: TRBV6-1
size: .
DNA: TGTGCCAGCGGTTCGCAGGGAAATCAGCCCCAGCATTTT
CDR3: CASGSQGNQPQHF

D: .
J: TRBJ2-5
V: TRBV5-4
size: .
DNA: TGTGCCAGCAGCATTCAACAGGTGCAGCAGACCCAGTACTTC
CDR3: CASSIQQVQQTQYF

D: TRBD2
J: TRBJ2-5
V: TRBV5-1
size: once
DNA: TGCGCCAGCAGCTTGGCTAGCGGGGGGGCCATCCAAGAGACCCAGTACTTC
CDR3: CASSLASGGAIQETQYF

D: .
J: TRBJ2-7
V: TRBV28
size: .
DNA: TGTGCCAGCAGTGTTAGGGGAGCAGCCTACGAGCAGTACTTC
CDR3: CASSVRGAAYEQYF

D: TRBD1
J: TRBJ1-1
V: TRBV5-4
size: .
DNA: TGTGCCAGCAGCCGGACAGGGGGTTGCATATCTGAAGCTTTCTTT
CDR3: CASSRTGGCISEAFF

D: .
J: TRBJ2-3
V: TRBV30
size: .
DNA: TGTGCCTGGAGCGACCGGGATACGCAGTATTTT
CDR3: CAWSDRDTQYF

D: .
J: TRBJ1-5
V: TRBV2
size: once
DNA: TGTGCCAGCAGGGGACCCGCACGTAGTCAGCCCCAGCATTTT
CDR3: CASRGPARSQPQHF

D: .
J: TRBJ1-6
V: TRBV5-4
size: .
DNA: TGTGCCAGCAGCTTGGATCCGGTGGGTAATTCACCCCTCCACTTT
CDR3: CASSLDPVGNSPLHF

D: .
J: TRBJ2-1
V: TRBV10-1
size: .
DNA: TGCGCCAGCAGTGAGCTTAGCGGAAGCTCCTACAATGAGCAGTTCTTC
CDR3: CASSELSGSSYNEQFF

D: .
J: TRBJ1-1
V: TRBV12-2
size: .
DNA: TGTGCAAGTCGCTTTGTAATCACTGAAGCTTTCTTT
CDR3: CASRFVITEAFF

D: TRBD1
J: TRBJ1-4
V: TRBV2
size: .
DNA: TGTGCCAGCACCCGGGACAGGGGGCCTGGGAAACTGTTTTTT
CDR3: CASTRDRGPGKLFF

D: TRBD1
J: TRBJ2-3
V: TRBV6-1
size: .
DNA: TGTGCCAGCAGCGCGGACAGGGGTAGGTCAGATACGCAGTATTTT
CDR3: CASSADRGRSDTQYF

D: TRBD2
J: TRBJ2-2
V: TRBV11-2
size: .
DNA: TGTGCCAGCAGGACAATAGCGGGAGGGCCCGCGGGAACCGGGGAGCTGTTTTTT
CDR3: CASRTIAGGPAGTGELFF

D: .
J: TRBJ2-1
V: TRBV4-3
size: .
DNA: TGCGCCAGCAGCCAAGAACTAGGGAATGAGCAGTTCTTC
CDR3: CASSQELGNEQFF